What follows are 23 T cell receptor beta chains derived from one specimen sequenced in a study of OX40 agonist ivuxolimab in advanced cancers. TCRdb's table, derived via immunoSEQ multiplex PCR, lists solely in-frame clones and lacks some. The top ten hold about 0.48% of the sample, which has more than 80,000 clones, 90% seen once. The sample consisted of CD4+ or CD8+ T cells sorted from blood, taken in a trial of the OX40 agonist ivuxolimab. Receptor source: an adult with an advanced solid tumor such as melanoma, head and neck, liver or kidney cancer.

CDR3 nucleotides: TGTGCCAGCAGCCTGACTAGCGGGGGAGATACGCAGTATTTT. This gives the protein CASSLTSGGDTQYF. This rearrangement joins TRBV5-4 to TRBJ2-3, with 12 bases matching TRBD2. The CDR3 contains 14 residues. The germline V gene has CDR1 SGHNT and CDR2 YYREEE (reference sequence). J was trimmed by 5 bases and V by 4 bases; bases with no gene match: 2.

This chain connects TRBV15 to TRBJ2-2, with no clear D. V was cut by 1 base and J by 7 bases, with 7 bases left in between. Germline V gives CDR1 LNHNV, CDR2 YYDKDF (reference sequence). CDR3 length equals 13 residues. CDR3 region: CATSRAPNGELFF. Here the CDR3 DNA reads TGTGCCACCAGCAGAGCTCCTAACGGGGAGCTGTTTTTT.

The chain joins TRBV15 to TRBJ1-6; D not resolved. Trimming took off 0 bases at V and 10 bases at J, with 10 bases between the two ends. CDR3 length: 14 residues. Looked up from germline, CDR1 is LNHNV and CDR2 is YYDKDF (reference sequence). The CDR3 bases are TGTGCCACCAGCAGAGATGTGGCAGACTCACCCCTCCACTTT. Translating it yields CATSRDVADSPLHF. Full variable domain (remainder filled in from reference TRBV15 and TRBJ1-6): DAMVIQNPRYQVTQFGKPVTLSCSQTLNHNVMYWYQQKSSQAPKLLFHYYDKDFNNEADTPDNFQSRRPNTSFCFLDIRSPGLGDTAMYLCATSRDVADSPLHFGNGTRLTVT.

The CDR3 reads CASSPGQGAGANVLTF. The CDR3 DNA sequence: TGTGCCAGCAGTCCAGGACAGGGAGCTGGGGCCAACGTCCTGACTTTC. V usage is TRBV28 and J usage is TRBJ2-6, with 8 bases fitting TRBD1. The CDR3 is 16 amino acids. Germline CDR1 reads MDHEN; CDR2 reads SYDVKM. Trimming removed 5 bases from V and 2 bases from J; junction bases left unmatched: 5.

The gene calls are TRBV18 and TRBJ2-7, with 9 bases identical to TRBD1. The germline CDR1 and CDR2 sequences are KGHSH and LQKENI. The CDR3 length is 16 residues. J lost 2 bases, V lost 3 bases, and 8 bases had no gene match. The CDR3 here is CASSPSGTGIAYEQYF. CDR3 DNA: TGTGCCAGCTCACCTTCCGGGACAGGGATCGCCTACGAGCAGTACTTC.

The CDR3, as DNA: TGTGCCAGCAGTCTCCGGACAGGGAGAGGCCAAGAGACCCAGTACTTC. Translating it yields CASSLRTGRGQETQYF. This chain uses TRBV28 with TRBJ2-5, with 8 positions matching TRBD1. The V gene's germline CDR1 is MDHEN and CDR2 SYDVKM. This CDR3 has 16 amino acids. The J segment lost 1 base and the V segment lost 5 bases, leaving 9 bases of the junction unmatched.

This chain uses TRBV28 with TRBJ2-4; a weak D match, TRBD2 (5 bases). Trimming took 2 bases from V and 4 from J, leaving 15 bases between them. The CDR3 has 16 amino acids. Germline V gene data show CDR1 as MDHEN and CDR2 as SYDVKM. The CDR3 reads CASSLGDRGGKNIQYF. CDR3 in DNA: TGTGCCAGCAGTTTAGGGGATCGGGGTGGAAAAAACATTCAGTACTTC.

This clone was counted once. The chain joins TRBV6-5 to TRBJ2-6; D not resolved. This CDR3 comprises 14 residues. V was cut by 6 bases and J by 0 bases, with 6 bases left in between. Germline-derived CDR1 and CDR2 are MNHEY and SVGAGI. CDR3: CASRQHSGANVLTF. The CDR3 coding sequence is TGTGCCAGCAGACAGCACTCTGGGGCCAACGTCCTGACTTTC.

The CDR3 DNA is TGTGCCTGGAGTGTACGGGCCATTCGCAATCAGCCCCAGCATTTT. Residues: CAWSVRAIRNQPQHF. This chain joins TRBV30 and TRBJ1-5; no clear D. This CDR3 comprises 15 residues. Germline loops: CDR1 GTSNPN, CDR2 SVGIG (reference sequence). V lost 0 bases, J lost 2 bases, and 11 bases lay in between. Based on the CDR3 plus reference TRBV30 and TRBJ1-5, the full variable domain is SQTIHQWPATLVQPVGSPLSLECTVEGTSNPNLYWYRQAAGRGLQLLFYSVGIGQISSEVPQNLSASRPQDRQFILSSKKLLLSDSGFYLCAWSVRAIRNQPQHFGDGTRLSIL.

V gene TRBV6-6 combines with J gene TRBJ2-5, with D hard to call. The CDR3 is made up of 11 amino acids. V was trimmed by 4 bases and J by 7 bases, leaving 7 bases between them. The germline V gene encodes CDR1 MNHNY and CDR2 SVGAGI (reference sequence). CDR3 residues: CASSLAGTQYF. CDR3 bases: TGTGCCAGCAGTTTGGCTGGGACCCAGTACTTC.

The chain recombines TRBV19 with TRBJ2-1; 11 bases are shared with TRBD1. CDR3 length: 15 amino acids. The germline gives CDR1 LNHDA, CDR2 SQIVND (reference sequence). V lost 3 bases and J lost 8; bases outside the gene matches: 6. In nucleotides, the CDR3 is TGTGCCAGTAGTATGGCGGACAGGGGGCTGGATGAGCAGTTCTTC. It specifies CASSMADRGLDEQFF. Full variable domain (missing parts from reference TRBV19 and TRBJ2-1): DGGITQSPKYLFRKEGQNVTLSCEQNLNHDAMYWYRQDPGQGLRLIYYSQIVNDFQKGDIAEGYSVSREKKESFPLTVTSAQKNPTAFYLCASSMADRGLDEQFFGPGTRLTVL.

The chain is built from TRBV27 and TRBJ2-3, with D perhaps TRBD1 (5 bases). CDR1 is MNHEY and CDR2 is SMNVEV in the germline V gene (reference sequence). V dropped 2 bases and J dropped 3 bases, with 12 bases sitting between them. The CDR3 has 15 amino acids. The CDR3 reads CASSLDYQGTDTQYF. CDR3 nucleotide sequence: TGTGCCAGCAGTTTAGATTACCAGGGAACAGATACGCAGTATTTT.

This chain connects TRBV6-1 to TRBJ1-5; D perhaps matches TRBD1 (5 bases). The CDR3 has 15 amino acids. Germline V gives CDR1 MNHNS, CDR2 SASEGT. With 7 bases removed from V and 4 bases from J, the gap between germline ends came to 17 bases. The CDR3 reads CASTTAGIANQPQHF. The DNA of the CDR3 is TGTGCCAGCACCACAGCAGGGATCGCGAATCAGCCCCAGCATTTT.

The count of this clone is one. The genes are TRBV7-2 and TRBJ2-3; possibly TRBD2 for D (6 bases). The CDR3 covers 16 residues. The ends were cut back, 4 bases at V and 2 bases at J, with 16 bases in the middle. Germline lookup yields CDR1 SGHTA and CDR2 FQGNSA. CDR3 in amino acids: CASSWAGGSVTDTQYF. The CDR3 DNA sequence: TGTGCCAGCAGCTGGGCCGGGGGATCGGTCACAGATACGCAGTATTTT.

The gene calls are TRBV2 and TRBJ2-5; D not certain. V was shortened by 2 bases and J by 1 base, with 5 bases between the two germline ends. The CDR3 covers 13 residues. CDR1 and CDR2 (germline): SNHLY, FYNNEI. This chain's CDR3 is CASSEWVQETQYF. In DNA form, the CDR3 reads TGTGCCAGCAGTGAATGGGTCCAAGAGACCCAGTACTTC.

The chain uses TRBV6-1 and TRBJ2-4, with a possible D match to TRBD2 (6 bases). Looked up from germline, CDR1 is MNHNS and CDR2 is SASEGT. Trimming left V 4 bases short and J 8 bases short, with 15 bases between. The CDR3 runs 14 residues. For the CDR3, the DNA is TGTGCCAGCAGTGCCGGGAGCTTCCGGGACATTCAGTACTTC. As protein: CASSAGSFRDIQYF.

The genes are TRBV30 and TRBJ2-2; D remains ambiguous. V was clipped by 3 bases and J by 3 bases, with 14 bases between them. The germline V gene encodes CDR1 GTSNPN and CDR2 SVGIG (reference sequence). This CDR3 region has 15 residues. Here the CDR3 reads CAWSPRRWDTGELFF. The CDR3 DNA follows: TGTGCCTGGAGCCCCCGTAGGTGGGACACCGGGGAGCTGTTTTTT.

J is TRBJ2-3 and V is TRBV5-4; no definite D call. Germline V CDR1 and CDR2: SGHNT, YYREEE (reference sequence). This CDR3 contains 14 residues. The V end lost 4 bases, the J end lost 2 bases, and 11 bases lay between the germline ends. The DNA of the CDR3 is TGTGCCAGCAGCATCGGCCCTGACACAGATACGCAGTATTTT. Its translation: CASSIGPDTDTQYF.

The chain has TRBV6-1 and TRBJ2-7; 7 nucleotides agree with TRBD1. With V trimmed by 3 bases and J by 0 bases, 14 bases remained unmatched. The CDR3 is made up of 18 amino acids. CDR1 is MNHNS and CDR2 is SASEGT in the germline V gene. CDR3 bases: TGTGCCAGCAGTGAGCCGGGACAGATTTCATTTAGCTCCTACGAGCAGTACTTC. Encoded protein: CASSEPGQISFSSYEQYF.

The CDR3, as DNA: TGTGCCAGTAGTGAAGGGCAGGTCAATCAGCCCCAGCATTTT. Residues: CASSEGQVNQPQHF. This sequence joins TRBV19 and TRBJ1-5; no definite D call. CDR3 length: 14 residues. Trimming shortened V by 5 bases and J by 3 bases, and 11 bases separated the two germline ends. Germline assignment: CDR1 LNHDA and CDR2 SQIVND (reference sequence).

The J gene is TRBJ2-7, the V gene TRBV6-6, with no clear D. Per germline, CDR1 MNHNY and CDR2 SVGAGI (reference sequence). CDR3 length: 14 residues. V lost 6 bases and J 0 bases, leaving 12 bases between the germline ends. The CDR3 sequence is CASSRSASSYEQYF. CDR3 in DNA: TGTGCCAGCAGCCGTTCAGCGAGCTCCTACGAGCAGTACTTC.

This chain joins TRBV5-6 and TRBJ2-7, with D perhaps matching TRBD2 (5 bases). The CDR3 covers 13 residues. Germline V gene lookup returns CDR1 SGHDT and CDR2 YYEEEE. Trimming removed 6 bases from V and 2 bases from J, with 12 bases in between. CDR3 DNA: TGTGCCAGCAAGGAGGACGTTGCCTACGAGCAGTACTTC. The encoded protein is CASKEDVAYEQYF. Together with reference TRBV5-6 and TRBJ2-7, the CDR3 gives the full variable domain: DAGVTQSPTHLIKTRGQQVTLRCSPKSGHDTVSWYQQALGQGPQFIFQYYEEEERQRGNFPDRFSGHQFPNYSSELNVNALLLGDSALYLCASKEDVAYEQYFGPGTRLTVT.

The chain is built from TRBV9 and TRBJ2-7, with TRBD2 matching 7 bases. This CDR3 spans 13 amino acids. After removal of 5 bases from V and 0 bases from J, the junction contained 2 bases not matched to a gene. In germline, CDR1 is SGDLS, CDR2 YYNGEE. The CDR3 sequence: CASSRTSSYEQYF. The DNA for the CDR3 is TGTGCCAGCAGTCGGACTAGCTCCTACGAGCAGTACTTC. The full variable domain, rest sourced from reference TRBV9 and TRBJ2-7, is DSGVTQTPKHLITATGQRVTLRCSPRSGDLSVYWYQQSLDQGLQFLIQYYNGEERAKGNILERFSAQQFPDLHSELNLSSLELGDSALYFCASSRTSSYEQYFGPGTRLTVT.